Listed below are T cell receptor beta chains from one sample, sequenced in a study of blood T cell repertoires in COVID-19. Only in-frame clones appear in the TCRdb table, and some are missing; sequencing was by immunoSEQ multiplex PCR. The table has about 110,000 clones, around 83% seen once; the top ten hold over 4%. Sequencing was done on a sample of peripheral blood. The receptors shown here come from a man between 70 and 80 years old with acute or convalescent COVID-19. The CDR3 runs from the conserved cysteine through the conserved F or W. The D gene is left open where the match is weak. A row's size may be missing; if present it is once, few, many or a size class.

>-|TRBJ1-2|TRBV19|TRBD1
CASSIGQGAVYGYTF
TGTGCCAGTAGTATAGGGCAGGGGGCGGTCTATGGCTACACCTTC
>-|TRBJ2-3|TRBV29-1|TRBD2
CSVQAGVRDTQYF
TGCAGCGTTCAGGCGGGGGTCAGGGATACGCAGTATTTT
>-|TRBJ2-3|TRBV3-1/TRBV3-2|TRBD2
CASSQVSGGWDTQYF
TGTGCCAGCAGCCAAGTTAGCGGGGGGTGGGATACGCAGTATTTT
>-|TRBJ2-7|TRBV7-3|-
CASSLTGAGVHEQYF
TGTGCCAGCAGCTTAACGGGTGCAGGGGTCCACGAGCAGTACTTC
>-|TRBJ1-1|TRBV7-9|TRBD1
CASSFRDRGPGMNTEAFF
TGTGCCAGCAGCTTCAGAGACAGGGGGCCGGGGATGAACACTGAAGCTTTCTTT
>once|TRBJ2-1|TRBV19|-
CASSFGTASSVGEQFF
TGTGCCAGTAGTTTCGGGACTGCATCTTCGGTGGGTGAGCAGTTCTTC
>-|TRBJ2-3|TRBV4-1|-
CASSQDRGQSTDTQYF
TGCGCCAGCAGCCAAGATCGAGGACAGAGCACAGATACGCAGTATTTT
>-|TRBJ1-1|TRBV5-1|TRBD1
CASSWGTGRNTEAFF
TGCGCCAGCAGCTGGGGGACAGGGAGGAACACTGAAGCTTTCTTT
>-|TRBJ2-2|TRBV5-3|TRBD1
CARSSGQGRTGELFF
TGTGCCAGAAGTTCCGGACAGGGGCGCACCGGGGAGCTGTTTTTT
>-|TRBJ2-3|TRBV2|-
CASGTQADTQYF
TGTGCCAGCGGCACTCAGGCAGATACGCAGTATTTT
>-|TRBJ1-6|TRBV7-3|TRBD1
CASSLTGQGANNSPLHF
TGTGCCAGCAGCTTAACGGGACAGGGGGCGAATAATTCACCCCTCCACTTT
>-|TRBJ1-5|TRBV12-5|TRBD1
CASGLNQGAALNQPQHF
TGTGCTAGTGGTTTGAATCAGGGGGCGGCCCTTAATCAGCCCCAGCATTTT
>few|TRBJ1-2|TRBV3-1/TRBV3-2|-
CASSHSGSNYGYTF
TGTGCCAGCAGCCATTCGGGATCCAACTATGGCTACACCTTC
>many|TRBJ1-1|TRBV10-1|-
CASSEGRGGTEAFF
TGCGCCAGCAGTGAAGGGCGAGGGGGCACTGAAGCTTTCTTT
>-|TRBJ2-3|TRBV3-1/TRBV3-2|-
CASSYGGNTQYF
TGTGCCAGCAGCTATGGGGGGAACACGCAGTATTTT
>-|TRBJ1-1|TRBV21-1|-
CASSKEAGQGVLGTEAFF
TGTGCCAGCAGCAAAGAGGCGGGACAGGGGGTTTTAGGCACTGAAGCTTTCTTT
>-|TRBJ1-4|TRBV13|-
CASSYRVDEKLFF
TGTGCCAGCAGCTACAGGGTGGATGAAAAACTGTTTTTT
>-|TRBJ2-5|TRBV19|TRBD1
CASSIEGQGVGETQYF
TGTGCCAGTAGTATAGAGGGACAGGGTGTGGGAGAGACCCAGTACTTC
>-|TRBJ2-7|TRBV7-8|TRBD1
CASSYDRDYEQYF
TGTGCCAGCAGCTACGACAGGGACTACGAGCAGTACTTC
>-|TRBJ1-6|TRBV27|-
CASQFTGKGSPLHF
TGTGCCAGCCAGTTTACAGGGAAGGGCTCACCCCTCCACTTT
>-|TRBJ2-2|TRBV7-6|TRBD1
CASSRDRANTGELFF
TGTGCCAGCAGTCGGGACAGGGCGAACACCGGGGAGCTGTTTTTT
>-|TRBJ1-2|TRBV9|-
CASSTGLEHYGYTF
TGTGCCAGCAGCACCGGACTCGAACACTATGGCTACACCTTC
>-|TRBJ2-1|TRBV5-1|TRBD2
CASSVGLAGAKEQFF
TGCGCCAGCAGCGTGGGACTAGCGGGGGCAAAGGAGCAGTTCTTC
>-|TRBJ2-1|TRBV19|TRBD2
CASSLQTSGVYNEQFF
TGTGCCAGTAGTCTTCAGACTAGCGGTGTATACAATGAGCAGTTCTTC
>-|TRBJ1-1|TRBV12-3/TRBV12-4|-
CASSLTGNTEAFF
TGTGCCAGCAGTTTAACAGGGAACACTGAAGCTTTCTTT